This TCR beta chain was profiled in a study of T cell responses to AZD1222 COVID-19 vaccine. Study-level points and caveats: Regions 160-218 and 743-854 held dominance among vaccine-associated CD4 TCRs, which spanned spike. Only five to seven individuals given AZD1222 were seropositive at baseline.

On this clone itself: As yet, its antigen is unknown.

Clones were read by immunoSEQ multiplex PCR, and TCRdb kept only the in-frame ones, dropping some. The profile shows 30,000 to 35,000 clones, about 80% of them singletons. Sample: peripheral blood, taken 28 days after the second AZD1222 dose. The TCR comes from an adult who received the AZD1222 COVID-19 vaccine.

This chain's CDR3 is CASSLAIQGFNEQFF. The CDR3 nucleotides are TGCGCCAGCAGCTTGGCTATACAGGGATTCAATGAGCAGTTCTTC. The chain couples TRBV5-1 to TRBJ2-1; TRBD1 is a possible D gene (6 bases). The germline V gene has CDR1 SGHRS and CDR2 YFSETQ. This CDR3 is built from 15 residues. V gave up 0 bases and J gave up 6 bases, with 13 bases separating them.